One sample yielded the 11 T cell receptor beta chains listed below, sequenced in a study of Ad26.COV2.S vaccination and SARS-CoV-2 variants. The treatment is: about 20 received Ad26.COV2.S at low or high dose, single or two shots; about 5 received placebo; per-sample allocation not given. Sampling took place 63 days after the first vaccine or placebo injection. Method: immunoSEQ multiplex PCR; TCRdb's copy keeps in-frame clones and lacks some. The table records some 480,000 clones, roughly 89% of them present only once. Sequencing was performed on peripheral blood, taken in a trial of Ad26.COV2.S vaccine versus placebo. The receptors originated from a person aged 18-60 years who received the Ad26.COV2.S COVID-19 vaccine or a placebo.

The V and J genes are TRBV5-1 and TRBJ1-1; 8 bases map to TRBD1. The germline V gene has CDR1 SGHRS and CDR2 YFSETQ. The CDR3 has 15 residues. V trimming: 7 bases; J trimming: 1 base; junction bases outside the gene matches: 9. CDR3 sequence reads: CASLGTGPGNTEAFF. The CDR3 DNA reads as TGCGCCAGCTTAGGGACAGGTCCGGGGAACACTGAAGCTTTCTTT.

The chain links TRBV6-1 to TRBJ1-1; no clear D. V shed 6 bases and J shed 4 bases, with 24 bases lying between them. The CDR3 is 17 amino acids. CDR1 and CDR2 (germline): MNHNS, SASEGT. CDR3 residues: CASREHVSLTVGTEAFF. In DNA, the CDR3 is TGTGCCAGCAGGGAACACGTAAGCCTCACTGTGGGCACTGAAGCTTTCTTT.

This clone was observed once. This chain connects TRBV5-1 to TRBJ1-2; a possible D gene is TRBD1 (5 bases). The CDR3 is 15 residues long. From germline, CDR1 is SGHRS and CDR2 YFSETQ. Trimming took off 0 bases at V and 1 base at J, with 10 bases between the two ends. CDR3 loop: CASSLDRPRNYGYTF. CDR3 DNA sequence: TGCGCCAGCAGCTTGGACAGGCCACGTAACTATGGCTACACCTTC.

As DNA, the CDR3 is TGTGCCAGCAGGGAGTGGTCCACAGATGGACAGCCCCAGCATTTT. Translated, it gives CASREWSTDGQPQHF. This rearrangement joins TRBV6-5 to TRBJ1-5; no reliable D call. Germline loops: CDR1 MNHEY, CDR2 SVGAGI. The CDR3 loop spans 15 amino acids. V was pared by 6 bases and J by 7 bases, with 19 bases between.

This chain connects TRBV7-6 to TRBJ2-1; tentatively, D is TRBD2 (6 bases). The V gene's germline CDR1 is SGHVS and CDR2 FNYEAQ. V shed 1 base and J shed 6 bases, with 7 bases lying between them. The CDR3 is made up of 13 amino acids. The CDR3 DNA is TGTGCCAGCAGCTTAGGACTAGGCAATGAGCAGTTCTTC. Its translation is CASSLGLGNEQFF.

The rearrangement links TRBV5-4 to TRBJ1-1, with unresolved D. The V end lost 2 bases, the J end lost 4 bases, and 18 bases lay between the germline ends. This CDR3 has 16 amino acids. Germline V gene data show CDR1 as SGHNT and CDR2 as YYREEE (reference sequence). CDR3 coding DNA: TGTGCCAGCAGCTTAGGTGGACCCACCGGGAGCACTGAAGCTTTCTTT. This sequence encodes CASSLGGPTGSTEAFF.

The chain couples TRBV24-1 to TRBJ2-3; D is undetermined. This CDR3 spans 13 amino acids. Germline V gives CDR1 KGHDR, CDR2 SFDVKD. The V end lost 3 bases, the J end lost 0 bases, and 3 bases lay between the germline ends. CDR3 sequence (DNA): TGTGCCACCAGTGATATCAGCACAGATACGCAGTATTTT. Its protein is CATSDISTDTQYF.

V and J are TRBV6-2 or TRBV6-3 and TRBJ2-1; 13 nucleotides match TRBD2. The ends lost 5 bases at V and 5 bases at J; junction bases unmatched: 0. Germline-derived CDR1 and CDR2 are MNHEY and SVGEGT. The CDR3 is 14 residues long. CDR3 in amino acids: CASSGTSGNNEQFF. The DNA for the CDR3 is TGTGCCAGCAGTGGGACTAGCGGGAACAATGAGCAGTTCTTC.

The chain couples TRBV4-2 to TRBJ2-1; D is undetermined. The CDR3 consists of 15 residues. The V gene lost 0 bases and the J gene lost 5 bases, with 11 bases spanning the gap. Germline V lookup: CDR1 LGHNA, CDR2 YNFKEQ. The CDR3 DNA sequence: TGTGCCAGCAGCCAAGATCATAATAGGAACAATGAGCAGTTCTTC. Encoded protein: CASSQDHNRNNEQFF.

This chain links TRBV3-1 (or the pseudogene TRBV3-2) with TRBJ2-5; unclear D gene. Trimming removed 8 bases at V and 4 bases at J, with 11 bases between. The germline gives CDR1 LGHDT, CDR2 YNNKEL (reference sequence). This CDR3 is built from 12 residues. Here the CDR3 reads CASQRHIETQYF. The DNA of the CDR3 is TGTGCCAGCCAGCGTCATATAGAGACCCAGTACTTC.

Here the CDR3 DNA reads TGTGCCAGCAGCCAAGCCCGACGGGGCGAAGAGACCCAGTACTTC. Translating it yields CASSQARRGEETQYF. The chain uses TRBV4-2 and TRBJ2-5; D assignment may be TRBD1 or TRBD2 (5 bases each). CDR1 is LGHNA, CDR2 YNFKEQ, per germline. Trimming cost V 1 base and J 3 bases, with 12 bases left between them. This CDR3 comprises 15 residues.